This TCR beta chain was sequenced during a study of cytomegalovirus exposure and HLA in healthy donors. Study-level findings and limits: Across donors, most TCRs were seen rarely, yet some public ones were widespread. Cytomegalovirus-associated status was assigned to around 160 TCR beta chains. Specificity of three CMV-associated chains for CMV antigens was verified in vitro.

CDR1 LGHNA and CDR2 YSLEER come from the germline V gene. Trimming stripped 0 bases from V and 5 bases from J, with 14 bases between. CDR3 size: 16 residues. As regards this clone: Its specificity is not known.

TCRdb's copy holds only in-frame clones and misses some; the assay was immunoSEQ multiplex PCR. This sample has over 200,000 clones, with around 88% found just once. The specimen was PBMCs. This clonotype was obtained from a woman aged 18-29 years in good health and CMV-seronegative. This chain uses TRBV4-3 with TRBJ2-1; D is perhaps TRBD2 (5 bases). CDR3 loop: CASSQDFSLADNEQFF. The CDR3 DNA reads as TGCGCCAGCAGCCAAGATTTCAGCCTAGCAGACAATGAGCAGTTCTTC.